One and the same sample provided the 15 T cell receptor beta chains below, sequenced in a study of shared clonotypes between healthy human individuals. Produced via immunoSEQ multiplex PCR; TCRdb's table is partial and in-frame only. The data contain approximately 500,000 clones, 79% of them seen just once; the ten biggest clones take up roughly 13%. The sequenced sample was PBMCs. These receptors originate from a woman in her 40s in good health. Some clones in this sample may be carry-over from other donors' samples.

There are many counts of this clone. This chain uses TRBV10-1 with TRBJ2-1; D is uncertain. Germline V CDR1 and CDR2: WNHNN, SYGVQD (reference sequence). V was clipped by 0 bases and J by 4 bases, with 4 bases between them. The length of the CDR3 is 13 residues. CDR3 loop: CASSESLYNEQFF. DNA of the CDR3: TGCGCCAGCAGTGAGTCTCTGTACAATGAGCAGTTCTTC.

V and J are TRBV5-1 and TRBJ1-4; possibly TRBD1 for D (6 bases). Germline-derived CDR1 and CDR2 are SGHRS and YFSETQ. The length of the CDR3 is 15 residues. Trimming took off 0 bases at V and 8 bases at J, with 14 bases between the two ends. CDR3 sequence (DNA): TGCGCCAGCAGCTTGGGGAGGGGGATTGGAGAAAAACTGTTTTTT. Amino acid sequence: CASSLGRGIGEKLFF.

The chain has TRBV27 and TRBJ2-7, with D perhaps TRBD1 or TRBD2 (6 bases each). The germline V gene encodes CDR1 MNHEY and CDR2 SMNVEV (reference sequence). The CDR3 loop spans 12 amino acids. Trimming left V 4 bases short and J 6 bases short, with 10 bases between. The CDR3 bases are TGTGCCAGCAGTTCCAAGGGGGGCGAGCAGTACTTC. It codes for CASSSKGGEQYF.

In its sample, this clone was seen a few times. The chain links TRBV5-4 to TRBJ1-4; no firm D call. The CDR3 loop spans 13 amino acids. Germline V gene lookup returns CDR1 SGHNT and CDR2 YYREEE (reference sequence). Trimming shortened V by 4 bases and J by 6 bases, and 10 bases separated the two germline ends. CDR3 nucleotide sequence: TGTGCCAGCAGCCGAGGGTTGGATGAAAAACTGTTTTTT. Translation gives CASSRGLDEKLFF.

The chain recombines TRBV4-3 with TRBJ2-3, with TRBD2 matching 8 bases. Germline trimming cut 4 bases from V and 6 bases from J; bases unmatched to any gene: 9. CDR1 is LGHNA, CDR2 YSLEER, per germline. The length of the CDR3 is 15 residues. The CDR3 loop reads CASSLRAGGRDTQYF. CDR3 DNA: TGCGCCAGCAGCCTCCGGGCGGGGGGACGGGATACGCAGTATTTT.

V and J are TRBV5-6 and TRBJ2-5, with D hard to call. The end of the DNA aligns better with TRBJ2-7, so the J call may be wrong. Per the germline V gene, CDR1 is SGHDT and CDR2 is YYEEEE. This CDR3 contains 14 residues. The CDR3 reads CASSPLRGSYEQYF. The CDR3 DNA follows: TGTGCCAGCAGCCCCCTCCGTGGCTCCTACGAGCAGTACTTC.

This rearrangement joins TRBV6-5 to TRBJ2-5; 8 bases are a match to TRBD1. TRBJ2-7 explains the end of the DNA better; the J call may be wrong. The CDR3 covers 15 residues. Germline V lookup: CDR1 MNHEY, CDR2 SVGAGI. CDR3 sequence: CASSYSGTGTYEQYF. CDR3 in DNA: TGTGCCAGCAGTTACTCCGGGACAGGTACCTACGAGCAGTACTTC.

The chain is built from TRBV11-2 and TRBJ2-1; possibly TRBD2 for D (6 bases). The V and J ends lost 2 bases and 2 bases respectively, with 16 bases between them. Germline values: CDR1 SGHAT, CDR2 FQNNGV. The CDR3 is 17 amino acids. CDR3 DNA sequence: TGTGCCAGCAGCTTAAGGGTAGGCGGGGAAACCTACAATGAGCAGTTCTTC. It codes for CASSLRVGGETYNEQFF.

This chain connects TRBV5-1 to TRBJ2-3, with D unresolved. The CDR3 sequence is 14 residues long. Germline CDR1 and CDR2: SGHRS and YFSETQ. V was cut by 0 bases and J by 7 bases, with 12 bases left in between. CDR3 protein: CASSLAVSLNTQYF. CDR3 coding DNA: TGCGCCAGCAGCTTGGCAGTTAGTTTGAATACGCAGTATTTT.

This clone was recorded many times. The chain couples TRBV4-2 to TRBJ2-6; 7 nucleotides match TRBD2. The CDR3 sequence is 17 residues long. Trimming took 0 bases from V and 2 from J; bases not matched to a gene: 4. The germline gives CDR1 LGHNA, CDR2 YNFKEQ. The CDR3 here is CASSQDAGVAGANVLTF. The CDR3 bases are TGTGCCAGCAGCCAAGATGCGGGGGTAGCTGGGGCCAACGTCCTGACTTTC.

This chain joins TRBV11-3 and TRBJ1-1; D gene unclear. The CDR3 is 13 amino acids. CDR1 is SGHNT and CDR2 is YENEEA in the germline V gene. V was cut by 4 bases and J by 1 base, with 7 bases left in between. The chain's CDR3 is CASSSEENTEAFF. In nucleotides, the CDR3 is TGTGCCAGCAGCTCGGAAGAGAACACTGAAGCTTTCTTT.

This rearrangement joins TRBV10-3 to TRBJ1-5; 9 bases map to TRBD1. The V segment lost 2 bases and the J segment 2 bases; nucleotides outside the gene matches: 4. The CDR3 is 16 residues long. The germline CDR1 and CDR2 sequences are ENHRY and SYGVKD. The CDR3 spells CAISELGQGGNQPQHF. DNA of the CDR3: TGTGCCATCAGTGAGCTGGGACAGGGAGGCAATCAGCCCCAGCATTTT.

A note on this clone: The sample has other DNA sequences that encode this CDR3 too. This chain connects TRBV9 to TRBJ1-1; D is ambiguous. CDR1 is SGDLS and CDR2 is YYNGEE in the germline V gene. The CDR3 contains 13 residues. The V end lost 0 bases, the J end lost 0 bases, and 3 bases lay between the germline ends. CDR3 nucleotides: TGTGCCAGCAGCGTAGCGATGAACACTGAAGCTTTCTTT. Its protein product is CASSVAMNTEAFF.

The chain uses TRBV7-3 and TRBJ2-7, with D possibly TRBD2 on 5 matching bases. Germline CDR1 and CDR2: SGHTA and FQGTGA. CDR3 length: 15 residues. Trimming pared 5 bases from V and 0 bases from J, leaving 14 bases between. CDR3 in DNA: TGTGCCAGCAGCCCGCGGGCTGGTGCCTCCTACGAGCAGTACTTC. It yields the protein CASSPRAGASYEQYF.

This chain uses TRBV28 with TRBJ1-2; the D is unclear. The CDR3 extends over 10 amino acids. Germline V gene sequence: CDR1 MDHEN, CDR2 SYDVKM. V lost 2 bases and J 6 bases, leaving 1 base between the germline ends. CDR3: CASSLHGYTF. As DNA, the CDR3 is TGTGCCAGCAGTTTACATGGCTACACCTTC.